This TCR beta chain was observed in a study of blood T cell repertoires in COVID-19. Those who participated ranged in age from roughly 18 to 100 years and resided in about two dozen US areas. Exposed participants came across a COVID-19 case within 2 weeks before study entry. The length of the CDR3 is 13 residues. Trimming pared 4 bases from V and 8 bases from J, leaving 10 bases between. Looked up from germline, CDR1 is KGHDR and CDR2 is SFDVKD. Assay used: immunoSEQ multiplex PCR; TCRdb lists only in-frame clones, some missing. Of approximately 190,000 clones in the sample, roughly 89% are singletons; the top ten hold under 4%.

The source is a woman in her thirties who had been exposed to COVID-19. The V gene is TRBV24-1, the J gene TRBJ2-2; no clear D gene. The sequencing input was PBMCs or T cells enriched from blood (not recorded which). CDR3 DNA sequence: TGTGCCACCAGTGAGCGCGGTTGGGGGGAGCTGTTTTTT. Amino acid sequence: CATSERGWGELFF.